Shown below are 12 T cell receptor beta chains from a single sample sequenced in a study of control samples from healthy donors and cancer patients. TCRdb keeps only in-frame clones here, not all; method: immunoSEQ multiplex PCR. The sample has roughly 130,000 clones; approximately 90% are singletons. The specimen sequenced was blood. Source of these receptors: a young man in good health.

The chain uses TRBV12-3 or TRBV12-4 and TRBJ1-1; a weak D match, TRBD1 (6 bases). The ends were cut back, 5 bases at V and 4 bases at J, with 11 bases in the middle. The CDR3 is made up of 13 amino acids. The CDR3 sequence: CASSRGRRTEAFF. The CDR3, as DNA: TGTGCCAGCAGTAGGGGGAGGCGCACTGAAGCTTTCTTT.

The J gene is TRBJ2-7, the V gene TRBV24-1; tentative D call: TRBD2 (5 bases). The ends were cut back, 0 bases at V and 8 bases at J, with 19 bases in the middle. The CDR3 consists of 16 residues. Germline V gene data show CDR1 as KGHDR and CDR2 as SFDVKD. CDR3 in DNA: TGTGCCACCAGTGATTTGCTCCAGCGGACGGAGAGAAAGCAGTACTTC. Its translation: CATSDLLQRTERKQYF.

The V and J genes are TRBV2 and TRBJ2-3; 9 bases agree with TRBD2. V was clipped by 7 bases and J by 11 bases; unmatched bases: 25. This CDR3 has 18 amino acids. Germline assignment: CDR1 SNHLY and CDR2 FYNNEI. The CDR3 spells CASMRSGGQTLLPGGQYF. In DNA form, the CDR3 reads TGTGCCAGCATGCGAAGCGGGGGGCAAACACTTCTACCCGGGGGGCAGTATTTT.

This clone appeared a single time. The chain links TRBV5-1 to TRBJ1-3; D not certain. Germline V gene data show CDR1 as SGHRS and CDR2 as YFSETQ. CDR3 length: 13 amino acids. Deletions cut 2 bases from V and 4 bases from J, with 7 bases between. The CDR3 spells CASSLLQGNTIYF. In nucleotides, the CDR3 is TGCGCCAGCAGCTTACTCCAGGGAAACACCATATATTTT.

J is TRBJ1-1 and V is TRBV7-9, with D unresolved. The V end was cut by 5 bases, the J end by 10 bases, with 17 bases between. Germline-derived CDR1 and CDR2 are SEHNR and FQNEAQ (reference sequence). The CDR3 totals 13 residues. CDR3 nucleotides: TGTGCCAGCAGCCCCCCGAGAAGCGAGGGAGCTTTCTTT. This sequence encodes CASSPPRSEGAFF. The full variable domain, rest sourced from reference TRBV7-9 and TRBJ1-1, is DTGVSQNPRHKITKRGQNVTFRCDPISEHNRLYWYRQTLGQGPEFLTYFQNEAQLEKSRLLSDRFSAERPKGSFSTLEIQRTEQGDSAMYLCASSPPRSEGAFFGQGTRLTVV.

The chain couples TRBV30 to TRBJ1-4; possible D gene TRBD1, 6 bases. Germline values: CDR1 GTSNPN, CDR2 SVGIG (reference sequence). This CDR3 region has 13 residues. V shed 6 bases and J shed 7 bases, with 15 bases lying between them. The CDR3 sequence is CACKGDIGEKLFF. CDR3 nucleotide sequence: TGTGCCTGTAAGGGGGACATCGGTGAAAAACTGTTTTTT.

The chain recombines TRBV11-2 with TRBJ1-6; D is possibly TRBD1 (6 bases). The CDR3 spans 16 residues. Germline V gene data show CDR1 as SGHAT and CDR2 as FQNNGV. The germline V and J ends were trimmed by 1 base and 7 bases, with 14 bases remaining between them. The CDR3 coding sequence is TGTGCCAGCAGCTTAGCCCCCGCCAGGGGAAATTCACCCCTCCACTTT. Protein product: CASSLAPARGNSPLHF.

The CDR3 DNA sequence: TGTGCCAGCAGGCCTTACTTAACAGATACGCAGTATTTT. Amino acid sequence: CASRPYLTDTQYF. The chain carries TRBV6-2 or TRBV6-3 and TRBJ2-3; D is uncertain. This CDR3 contains 13 residues. The V and J ends lost 6 bases and 3 bases respectively, with 10 bases between them. From germline, CDR1 is MNHEY and CDR2 SVGEGT.

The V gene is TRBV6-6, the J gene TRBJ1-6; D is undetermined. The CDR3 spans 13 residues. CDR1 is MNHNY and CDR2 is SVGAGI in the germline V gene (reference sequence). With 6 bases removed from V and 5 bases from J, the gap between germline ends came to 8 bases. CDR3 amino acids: CASRRADNSPLHF. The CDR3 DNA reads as TGTGCCAGCAGACGGGCAGATAATTCACCCCTCCACTTT.

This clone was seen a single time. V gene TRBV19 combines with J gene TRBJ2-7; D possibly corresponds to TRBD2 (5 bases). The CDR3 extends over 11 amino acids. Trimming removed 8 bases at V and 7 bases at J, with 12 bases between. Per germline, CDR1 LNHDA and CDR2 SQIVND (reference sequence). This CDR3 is CASGRPGEQYF. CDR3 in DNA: TGTGCCAGTGGCAGGCCGGGGGAGCAGTACTTC.

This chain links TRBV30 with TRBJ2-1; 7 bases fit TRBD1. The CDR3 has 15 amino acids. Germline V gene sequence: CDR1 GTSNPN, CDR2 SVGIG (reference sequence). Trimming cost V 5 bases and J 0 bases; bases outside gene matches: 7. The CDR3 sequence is CAWYRDRSSYNEQFF. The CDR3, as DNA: TGTGCCTGGTACCGGGACAGAAGCTCCTACAATGAGCAGTTCTTC.

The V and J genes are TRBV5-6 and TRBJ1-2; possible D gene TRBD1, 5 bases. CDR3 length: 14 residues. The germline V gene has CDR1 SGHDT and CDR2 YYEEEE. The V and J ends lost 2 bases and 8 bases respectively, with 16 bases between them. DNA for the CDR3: TGTGCCAGCAGCTTTATCAGGGCCGTCGCAGGCTACACCTTC. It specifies CASSFIRAVAGYTF.